Below, 25 T cell receptor beta chains from the same sample are listed, as sequenced in a study of T cells in Graves' hyperthyroidism and ophthalmopathy. What was amplified from RNA transcripts were TCR beta CDR3 regions. TCR CDR3 regions were first amplified by RT-PCR with HTBI primers. TCRdb analysed the multiplex PCR reads with MiXCR anew, one entry per CDR3 protein. The sample consists of roughly 350,000 distinct CDR3 sequences, 13% to 15% of them appearing once. The sample was blood. Receptors were obtained from a woman in her 30s with Graves' ophthalmopathy.

In this sample, this clonotype turned up many times. The V call is TRBV12-3 or TRBV12-4, the J call TRBJ2-1; D ambiguous. The CDR3 has 12 residues. The V and J ends lost 5 bases and 7 bases respectively, with 9 bases between them. Here the CDR3 reads CASSPIRNEQFF. In DNA form, the CDR3 reads TGTGCCAGCAGTCCTATTCGGAATGAGCAGTTCTTC.

There are many counts of this clonotype. The rearrangement joins TRBV5-5 to TRBJ2-1; 9 nucleotides match TRBD2. The germline gives CDR1 SGHKS, CDR2 YYEKEE (reference sequence). Losses at the gene ends were 1 base for V and 9 bases for J; bases not matched to a gene: 5. This CDR3 region has 14 residues. The CDR3 loop is CASSLRGGAGEQFF. CDR3 nucleotide sequence: TGTGCCAGCAGCTTGCGCGGGGGGGCAGGTGAGCAGTTCTTC.

This clonotype showed up just a few times. V is TRBV9 and J is TRBJ2-5, with D maybe TRBD2 (5 bases). The germline CDR1 and CDR2 sequences are SGDLS and YYNGEE. This CDR3 region has 13 residues. V gave up 3 bases and J gave up 2 bases, with 8 bases separating them. The CDR3 protein is CASSAREQETQYF. The CDR3 coding sequence is TGTGCCAGCAGCGCCCGGGAACAAGAGACCCAGTACTTC. Using reference TRBV9 and TRBJ2-5 for the parts outside the CDR3, the full variable domain is DSGVTQTPKHLITATGQRVTLRCSPRSGDLSVYWYQQSLDQGLQFLIQYYNGEERAKGNILERFSAQQFPDLHSELNLSSLELGDSALYFCASSAREQETQYFGPGTRLLVL.

This chain's CDR3 is CASSYSKASGNTIYF. The CDR3 nucleotides read TGTGCCAGCAGTTACTCGAAAGCCTCTGGAAACACCATATATTTT. The V and J genes are TRBV6-6 and TRBJ1-3; D unclear. The CDR3 runs 15 residues. V lost 0 bases, J lost 0 bases, and 6 bases lay in between. Germline CDR1 and CDR2: MNHNY and SVGAGI (reference sequence).

This clonotype came up a few times. The genes are TRBV4-1 and TRBJ2-3; 12 bases match TRBD2. V dropped 8 bases and J dropped 3; count of bases not matched to a gene: 6. From germline, CDR1 is MGHRA and CDR2 YSYEKL. This CDR3 is 15 amino acids long. DNA for the CDR3: TGCGCCAGCGCACGACTAGCGGGGGTGACAGATACGCAGTATTTT. As protein: CASARLAGVTDTQYF.

This clonotype was observed many times. The rearrangement uses TRBV3-1 and TRBJ1-5; D is undetermined. V dropped 4 bases and J dropped 4 bases, with 11 bases sitting between them. This CDR3 comprises 14 residues. Germline lookup yields CDR1 LGHDT and CDR2 YNNKEL (reference sequence). The CDR3 DNA reads TGTGCCAGCAGCCTGAGTCCCGATAATCAGCCCCAGCATTTT. The encoded protein is CASSLSPDNQPQHF.

A note on this clonotype: With a much larger clone just one base away, this may be a read error. The chain links TRBV20-1 to TRBJ1-5, with D uncertain. This CDR3 spans 12 amino acids. The germline V gene encodes CDR1 DFQATT and CDR2 SNEGSKA (reference sequence). The CDR3 DNA sequence: TGCAGTGCTAGGGGGAGCAAACAGCCCCAGCATTTT. Its translation is CSARGSKQPQHF.

This clonotype was detected ten times or more. The chain recombines TRBV2 with TRBJ2-7, with a possible D match to TRBD1 (5 bases). The V gene lost 5 bases and the J gene lost 5 bases, with 13 bases spanning the gap. CDR3 length equals 13 residues. CDR1 is SNHLY and CDR2 is FYNNEI in the germline V gene. CDR3 sequence (DNA): TGTGCCAGCAGTTGGACATCGCCTAACGAGCAGTACTTC. It yields the protein CASSWTSPNEQYF.

V is TRBV6-9 and J is TRBJ1-5; a possible D gene is TRBD1 (5 bases). The CDR3 length is 14 residues. The V gene's germline CDR1 is MNHGY and CDR2 SVAAGI. Trimming cost V 3 bases and J 3 bases, with 9 bases left between them. This chain's CDR3 is CASSYDRLNQPQHF. CDR3 coding DNA: TGTGCCAGCAGTTACGACAGACTCAATCAGCCCCAGCATTTT.

This clonotype was observed many times. J is TRBJ2-1 and V is TRBV20-1; D gene uncertain. V lost 0 bases and J 0 bases, leaving 9 bases between the germline ends. This CDR3 region has 15 residues. Looked up from germline, CDR1 is DFQATT and CDR2 is SNEGSKA (reference sequence). The CDR3 spells CSARDLLSSYNEQFF. The CDR3 DNA follows: TGCAGTGCTAGAGATCTACTGAGCTCCTACAATGAGCAGTTCTTC.

Many counts were recorded for this clonotype. This chain connects TRBV11-1 to TRBJ2-3; 15 nucleotides agree with TRBD2. Germline V gene lookup returns CDR1 SGHAT and CDR2 FQDESV (reference sequence). J was trimmed by 3 bases and V by 5 bases; bases with no gene match: 6. The CDR3 length is 17 residues. DNA of the CDR3: TGTGCCAGCAGCGAAAGGGGACTAGCGGGGGGAACAGATACGCAGTATTTT. Translation gives CASSERGLAGGTDTQYF.

This clonotype occurred a few times. The V gene is TRBV10-2, the J gene TRBJ1-2, with D tentatively TRBD1 (5 bases). CDR1 is WSHSY, CDR2 SAAADI, per germline. The CDR3 totals 15 residues. The germline V and J ends were trimmed by 3 bases and 8 bases, with 19 bases remaining between them. The CDR3 DNA sequence: TGCGCCAGCAGTGACCCTCCGGGCGGGGCTCTGGGCTACACCTTC. This gives the protein CASSDPPGGALGYTF.

This clonotype was counted many times. This chain connects TRBV30 to TRBJ1-1, with TRBD1 as a possible D gene (6 bases). V lost 2 bases, J lost 0 bases, and 10 bases lay in between. CDR3 length equals 14 residues. The germline CDR1 and CDR2 sequences are GTSNPN and SVGIG (reference sequence). CDR3 DNA: TGTGCCTGGAGTACAGGGTCTCTGAACACTGAAGCTTTCTTT. Translated, it gives CAWSTGSLNTEAFF.

This clonotype was seen repeatedly, ten times or more. The V gene is TRBV28, the J gene TRBJ1-1, with 8 bases aligning to TRBD1. Germline CDR1 MDHEN, CDR2 SYDVKM. Unmatched junction bases numbered 10, after V lost 5 bases and J lost 11 bases. The CDR3 has 13 residues. The CDR3 DNA is TGTGCCAGCAGTCTGGACAGGGATTATTTGGCTTTCTTT. This translates into CASSLDRDYLAFF.

This chain uses TRBV29-1 with TRBJ2-5; D tentatively reads TRBD1 or TRBD2 (6 bases each). Germline CDR1 is SQVTM and CDR2 is ANQGSEA. V was pared by 1 base and J by 5 bases, with 11 bases between. CDR3 length: 13 residues. CDR3 DNA: TGCAGCGTTGAAGCGGGGGCAGGGGAGACCCAGTACTTC. Its protein product is CSVEAGAGETQYF.

This clonotype has more than one count but fewer than ten. This chain uses TRBV2 with TRBJ2-2; 9 bases fit TRBD1. CDR3 length equals 15 residues. CDR1 is SNHLY and CDR2 is FYNNEI in the germline V gene. V was pared by 4 bases and J by 4 bases, with 4 bases of the junction left unmatched. CDR3 coding DNA: TGTGCCAGCAGTGGGGGACAGGGAGGCACCGGGGAGCTGTTTTTT. Translated: CASSGGQGGTGELFF.

The table lists this clonotype with many counts. V usage is TRBV27 and J usage is TRBJ2-1; 8 positions agree with TRBD1. This CDR3 is built from 15 residues. Germline V gene sequence: CDR1 MNHEY, CDR2 SMNVEV (reference sequence). The trim removed 7 bases at V and 8 bases at J, leaving 13 bases unmatched. The CDR3 nucleotides are TGTGCCAGCATTACCGGGACAGGCCCGGGACATGAGCAGTTCTTC. Its translation: CASITGTGPGHEQFF.

This clonotype occurred many times. This rearrangement joins TRBV11-3 to TRBJ1-1; maybe TRBD1 (6 bases). Trimming took off 5 bases at V and 3 bases at J, with 13 bases between the two ends. The CDR3 length is 14 residues. CDR1 SGHNT and CDR2 YENEEA come from the germline V gene. For the CDR3, the DNA is TGTGCCAGCAGCCGCAATCAGGGGTACACTGAAGCTTTCTTT. Protein sequence: CASSRNQGYTEAFF.

This clonotype was seen only a few times. V gene TRBV29-1 combines with J gene TRBJ1-6; no firm D call. This CDR3 region has 15 residues. Germline CDR1 and CDR2: SQVTM and ANQGSEA. The V end lost 6 bases, the J end lost 1 base, and 13 bases lay between the germline ends. The CDR3 loop reads CSVQDGWSYNSPLHF. In nucleotides, the CDR3 is TGCAGCGTCCAGGACGGTTGGTCCTATAATTCACCCCTCCACTTT.

Worth noting for this clonotype: This clone may be a read error of a much larger clone one base away. The CDR3 bases are TGTGCCAGCAGCGCGGGCGGGGCCAACGTCCTGACTTTC. Translated, it gives CASSAGGANVLTF. The genes are TRBV25-1 and TRBJ2-6, with a possible D match to TRBD2 (5 bases). The CDR3 has 13 residues. V was cut by 6 bases and J by 4 bases, with 7 bases left in between. Per germline, CDR1 MGHDK and CDR2 SYGVNS.

This clonotype was seen at least ten times. V is TRBV27 and J is TRBJ2-7; 8 bases map to TRBD1. This CDR3 has 15 amino acids. J lost 8 bases, V lost 5 bases, and 14 bases had no gene match. CDR1 is MNHEY and CDR2 is SMNVEV in the germline V gene (reference sequence). The CDR3 protein is CASSTSPGQATQQYF. For the CDR3, the DNA is TGTGCCAGCAGTACCTCTCCGGGACAGGCAACTCAGCAGTACTTC.

This clonotype was seen repeatedly, ten times or more. This sequence joins TRBV20-1 and TRBJ2-7; D unclear. The CDR3 covers 14 residues. Germline V gene lookup returns CDR1 DFQATT and CDR2 SNEGSKA (reference sequence). V lost 0 bases and J 2 bases, leaving 11 bases between the germline ends. The CDR3 coding sequence is TGCAGTGCTAGAGAGTCCAGCCCGGCCTACGAGCAGTACTTC. This gives the protein CSARESSPAYEQYF.

This clonotype came up many times. J is TRBJ2-3 and V is TRBV3-1; D gene uncertain. Germline-derived CDR1 and CDR2 are LGHDT and YNNKEL (reference sequence). The V gene lost 5 bases and the J gene lost 3 bases, with 12 bases spanning the gap. The CDR3 is 14 amino acids. CDR3 DNA sequence: TGTGCCAGCAGCTGGGGTAGAGGTACAGATACGCAGTATTTT. It translates to CASSWGRGTDTQYF.

This clonotype occurred a few times. The gene calls are TRBV4-1 and TRBJ1-2; TRBD1 might be the D (5 bases). The CDR3 runs to 15 residues. The V end was cut by 0 bases, the J end by 7 bases, with 15 bases between. In germline, CDR1 is MGHRA, CDR2 YSYEKL. DNA for the CDR3: TGCGCCAGCAGCCAAGAAGATTCACAGGCGCCTGGCTACACCTTC. Protein product: CASSQEDSQAPGYTF.

This clonotype was counted many times. This chain links TRBV5-5 with TRBJ2-5; 8 nucleotides align to TRBD1. This CDR3 is built from 14 residues. Germline assignment: CDR1 SGHKS and CDR2 YYEKEE (reference sequence). The V segment lost 4 bases and the J segment 4 bases; nucleotides outside the gene matches: 6. In DNA, the CDR3 is TGTGCCAGCAGCCCGACAGGGGACTCAGAGACCCAGTACTTC. Translated: CASSPTGDSETQYF.